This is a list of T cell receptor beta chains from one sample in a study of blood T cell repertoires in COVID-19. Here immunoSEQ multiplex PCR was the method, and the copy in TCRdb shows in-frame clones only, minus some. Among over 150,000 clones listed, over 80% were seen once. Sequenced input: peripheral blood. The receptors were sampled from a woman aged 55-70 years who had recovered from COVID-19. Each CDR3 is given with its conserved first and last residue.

CDR3: CASRRLAATYEQYF
J: TRBJ2-7
V: TRBV27

CDR3: CAISQVPGELFF
J: TRBJ2-2
V: TRBV10-3

CDR3: CATPEGTGSEKLFF
J: TRBJ1-4
V: TRBV19

CDR3: CASSQDGTGIRGYTF
J: TRBJ1-2
V: TRBV3-1/TRBV3-2

CDR3: CASSEYGGASYEQYF
J: TRBJ2-7
V: TRBV6-1

CDR3: CASSETTSGSYNEQFF
J: TRBJ2-1
V: TRBV2

CDR3: CASSHHRGGSTDTQYF
J: TRBJ2-3
V: TRBV3-1/TRBV3-2

CDR3: CASSRLDSETQYF
J: TRBJ2-5
V: TRBV12-3/TRBV12-4

CDR3: CASSTPLAGEAYEQYF
J: TRBJ2-7
V: TRBV11-2

CDR3: CASSKGQSYEQYF
J: TRBJ2-7
V: TRBV10-1

CDR3: CASSLVQGTGELFF
J: TRBJ2-2
V: TRBV5-1

CDR3: CAWSSGFSGNTIYF
J: TRBJ1-3
V: TRBV30

CDR3: CASSISPSGGFSDTQYF
J: TRBJ2-3
V: TRBV19

CDR3: CASSLGGGWGNTEAFF
J: TRBJ1-1
V: TRBV9

CDR3: CASRRQGTDTQYF
J: TRBJ2-3
V: TRBV6-6

CDR3: CASSLSSGPGGRSPLHF
J: TRBJ1-6
V: TRBV28

CDR3: CASSFSGGAASGNTIYF
J: TRBJ1-3
V: TRBV7-6

CDR3: CASSFAGTGDGVTYF
J: TRBJ2-4
V: TRBV5-1

CDR3: CASSYTRGSFGYTF
J: TRBJ1-2
V: TRBV6-2/TRBV6-3

CDR3: CASSPQGSNEKLFF
J: TRBJ1-4
V: TRBV18

CDR3: CATDPGGETQYF
J: TRBJ2-5
V: TRBV10-3

CDR3: CASSWGRGGSYNEQFF
J: TRBJ2-1
V: TRBV7-6

CDR3: CASSRDGSNEKLFF
J: TRBJ1-4
V: TRBV5-4

CDR3: CASSSSGTFTDTQYF
J: TRBJ2-3
V: TRBV27

CDR3: CASSLGGLTYEQYF
J: TRBJ2-7
V: TRBV7-2

CDR3: CASSSTGAKGNTIYF
J: TRBJ1-3
V: TRBV27

CDR3: CASSRDWTDNEKLFF
J: TRBJ1-4
V: TRBV6-6

CDR3: CASSSPGQGGNTIYF
J: TRBJ1-3
V: TRBV28

CDR3: CASSLSGANYGYTF
J: TRBJ1-2
V: TRBV7-8

CDR3: CASSKGRGSYEQYF
J: TRBJ2-7
V: TRBV19

CDR3: CASSVAGESYGYTF
J: TRBJ1-2
V: TRBV9

CDR3: CASSRTGGEGETQYF
J: TRBJ2-5
V: TRBV7-2

CDR3: CASSRDRVTDTQYF
J: TRBJ2-3
V: TRBV3-1/TRBV3-2

CDR3: CASSPFGGGNTDTQYF
J: TRBJ2-3
V: TRBV3-1/TRBV3-2

CDR3: CASSRDRGTEAFF
J: TRBJ1-1
V: TRBV11-2

CDR3: CASSLSGGPPTDTQYF
J: TRBJ2-3
V: TRBV18

CDR3: CASSLGKGRGAFF
J: TRBJ1-1
V: TRBV13

CDR3: CAGAGTSSEAFF
J: TRBJ1-1
V: TRBV28

CDR3: CASSLTDYEQYF
J: TRBJ2-7
V: TRBV28

CDR3: CASSQRTSGPYEQYF
J: TRBJ2-7
V: TRBV4-1

CDR3: CASGLGQGAPEDTQYF
J: TRBJ2-3
V: TRBV12-5

CDR3: CASSLRGAGGTDTQYF
J: TRBJ2-3
V: TRBV5-4

CDR3: CASRLLYNEQFF
J: TRBJ2-1
V: TRBV28

CDR3: CASSTGLDNEQFF
J: TRBJ2-1
V: TRBV7-3

CDR3: CASSTRQGVTGELFF
J: TRBJ2-2
V: TRBV9

CDR3: CASSFIDRGDTEAFF
J: TRBJ1-1
V: TRBV6-2/TRBV6-3

CDR3: CASSLGRTVVSGNTIYF
J: TRBJ1-3
V: TRBV7-9

CDR3: CASSNPTGAETQYF
J: TRBJ2-5
V: TRBV6-5

CDR3: CASSLKDSAYEQYF
J: TRBJ2-7
V: TRBV5-6

CDR3: CASSVQGQNTEAFF
J: TRBJ1-1
V: TRBV9

CDR3: CASSGVGGPDTQYF
J: TRBJ2-3
V: TRBV2

CDR3: CASSLRGATTNEKLFF
J: TRBJ1-4
V: TRBV5-4

CDR3: CASSQAQGPWGTIYF
J: TRBJ1-3
V: TRBV4-1